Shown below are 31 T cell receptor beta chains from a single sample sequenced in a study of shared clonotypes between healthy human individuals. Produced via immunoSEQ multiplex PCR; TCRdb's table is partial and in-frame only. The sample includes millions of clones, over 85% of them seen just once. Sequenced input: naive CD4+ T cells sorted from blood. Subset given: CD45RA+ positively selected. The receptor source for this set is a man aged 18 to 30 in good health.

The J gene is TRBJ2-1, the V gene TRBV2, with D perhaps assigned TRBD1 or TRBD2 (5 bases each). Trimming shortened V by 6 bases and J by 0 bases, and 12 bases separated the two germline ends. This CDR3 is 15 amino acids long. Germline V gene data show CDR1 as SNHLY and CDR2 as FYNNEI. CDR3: CASRRDVTSYNEQFF. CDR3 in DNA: TGTGCCAGCAGGAGGGACGTGACCTCCTACAATGAGCAGTTCTTC. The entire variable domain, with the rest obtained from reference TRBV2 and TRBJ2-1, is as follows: EPEVTQTPSHQVTQMGQEVILRCVPISNHLYFYWYRQILGQKVEFLVSFYNNEISEKSEIFDDQFSVERPDGSNFTLKIRSTKLEDSAMYFCASRRDVTSYNEQFFGPGTRLTVL.

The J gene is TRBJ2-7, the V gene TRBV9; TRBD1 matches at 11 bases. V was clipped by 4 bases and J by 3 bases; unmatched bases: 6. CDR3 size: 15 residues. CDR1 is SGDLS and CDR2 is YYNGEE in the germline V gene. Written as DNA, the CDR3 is TGTGCCAGCAGCCCGCGGGACAGGGGGTACTACGAGCAGTACTTC. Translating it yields CASSPRDRGYYEQYF.

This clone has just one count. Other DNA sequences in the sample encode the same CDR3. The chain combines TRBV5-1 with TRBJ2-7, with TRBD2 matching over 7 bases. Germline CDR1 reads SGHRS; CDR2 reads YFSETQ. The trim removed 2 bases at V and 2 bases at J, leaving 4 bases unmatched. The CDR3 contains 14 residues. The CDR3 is CASSFAGDPYEQYF. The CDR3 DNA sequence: TGCGCCAGCAGCTTTGCGGGGGACCCCTACGAGCAGTACTTC.

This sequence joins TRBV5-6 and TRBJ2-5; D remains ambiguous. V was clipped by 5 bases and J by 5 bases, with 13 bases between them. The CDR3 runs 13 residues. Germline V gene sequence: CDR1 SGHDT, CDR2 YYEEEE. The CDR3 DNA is TGTGCCAGCAGGCCTCTTGGTAGGGAGACCCAGTACTTC. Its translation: CASRPLGRETQYF.

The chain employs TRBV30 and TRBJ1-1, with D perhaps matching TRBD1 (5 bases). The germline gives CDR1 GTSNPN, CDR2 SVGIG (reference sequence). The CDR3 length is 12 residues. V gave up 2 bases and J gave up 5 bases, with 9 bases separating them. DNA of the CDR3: TGTGCCTGGAGTATGTGGGGGACTGAAGCTTTCTTT. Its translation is CAWSMWGTEAFF.

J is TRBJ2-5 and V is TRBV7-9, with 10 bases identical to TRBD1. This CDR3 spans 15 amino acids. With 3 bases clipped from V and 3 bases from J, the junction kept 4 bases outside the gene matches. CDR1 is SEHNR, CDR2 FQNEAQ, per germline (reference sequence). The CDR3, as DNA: TGTGCCAGCAGCTTGGGACAGGGGATCAAAGAGACCCAGTACTTC. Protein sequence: CASSLGQGIKETQYF.

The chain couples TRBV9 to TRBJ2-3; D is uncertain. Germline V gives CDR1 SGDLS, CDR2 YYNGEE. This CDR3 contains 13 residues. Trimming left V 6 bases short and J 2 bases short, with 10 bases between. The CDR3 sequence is CASTEQNTDTQYF. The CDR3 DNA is TGTGCCAGCACGGAGCAAAACACAGATACGCAGTATTTT.

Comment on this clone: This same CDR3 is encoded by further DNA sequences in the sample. Written as DNA, the CDR3 is TGTGCCACCAGCAGAGATCGGGGAACTAATGAAAAACTGTTTTTT. It yields the protein CATSRDRGTNEKLFF. The chain links TRBV15 to TRBJ1-4; no firm D call. The germline V gene has CDR1 LNHNV and CDR2 YYDKDF (reference sequence). Deletions cut 0 bases from V and 1 base from J, with 6 bases between. The CDR3 totals 15 residues.

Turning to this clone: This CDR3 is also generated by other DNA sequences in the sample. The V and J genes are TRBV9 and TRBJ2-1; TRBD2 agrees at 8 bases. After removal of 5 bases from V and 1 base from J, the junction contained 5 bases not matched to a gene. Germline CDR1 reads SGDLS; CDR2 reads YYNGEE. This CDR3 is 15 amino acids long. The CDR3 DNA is TGTGCCAGCAGTCCTCGGGAGGGGTCCTACAATGAGCAGTTCTTC. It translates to CASSPREGSYNEQFF.

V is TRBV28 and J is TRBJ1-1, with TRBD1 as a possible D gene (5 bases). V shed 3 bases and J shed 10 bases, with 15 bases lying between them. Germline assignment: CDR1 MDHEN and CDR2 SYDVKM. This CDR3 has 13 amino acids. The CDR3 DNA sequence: TGTGCCAGCAGTTTGGCGAAGGGGAGGGCAGCTTTCTTT. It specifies CASSLAKGRAAFF.

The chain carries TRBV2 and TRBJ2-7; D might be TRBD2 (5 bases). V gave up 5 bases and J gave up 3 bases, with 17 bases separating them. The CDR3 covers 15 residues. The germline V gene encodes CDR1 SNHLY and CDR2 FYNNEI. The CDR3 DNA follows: TGTGCCAGCAGTCCAACGCCGGTCGGGGTCTACGAGCAGTACTTC. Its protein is CASSPTPVGVYEQYF.

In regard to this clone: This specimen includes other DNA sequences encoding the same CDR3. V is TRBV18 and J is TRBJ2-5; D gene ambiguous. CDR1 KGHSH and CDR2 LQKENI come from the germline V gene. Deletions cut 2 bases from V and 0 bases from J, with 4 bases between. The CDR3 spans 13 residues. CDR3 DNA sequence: TGTGCCAGCTCACCAGGGCACCAAGAGACCCAGTACTTC. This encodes CASSPGHQETQYF.

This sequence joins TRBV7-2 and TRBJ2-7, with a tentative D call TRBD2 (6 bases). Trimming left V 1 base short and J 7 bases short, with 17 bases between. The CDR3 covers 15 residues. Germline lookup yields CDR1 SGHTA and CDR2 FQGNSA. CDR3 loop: CASSLGPGEVEEQYF. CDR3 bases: TGTGCCAGCAGCTTAGGCCCGGGAGAAGTCGAGGAGCAGTACTTC.

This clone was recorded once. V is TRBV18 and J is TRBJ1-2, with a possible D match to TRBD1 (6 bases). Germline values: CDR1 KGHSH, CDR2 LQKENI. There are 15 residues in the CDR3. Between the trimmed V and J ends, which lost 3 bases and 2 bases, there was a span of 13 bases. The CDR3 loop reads CASSPMTGENYGYTF. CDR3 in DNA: TGTGCCAGCTCACCTATGACAGGCGAGAACTATGGCTACACCTTC.

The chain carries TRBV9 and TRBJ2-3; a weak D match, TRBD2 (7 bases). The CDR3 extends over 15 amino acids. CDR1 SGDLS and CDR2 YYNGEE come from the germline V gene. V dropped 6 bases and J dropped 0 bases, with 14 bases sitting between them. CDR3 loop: CASTLGGASTDTQYF. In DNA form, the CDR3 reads TGTGCCAGCACCTTGGGGGGGGCTAGCACAGATACGCAGTATTTT.

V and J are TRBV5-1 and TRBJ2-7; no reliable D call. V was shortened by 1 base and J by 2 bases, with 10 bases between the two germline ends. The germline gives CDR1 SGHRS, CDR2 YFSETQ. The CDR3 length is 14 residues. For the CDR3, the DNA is TGCGCCAGCAGCTTGACTGGCCTCACCTACGAGCAGTACTTC. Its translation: CASSLTGLTYEQYF.

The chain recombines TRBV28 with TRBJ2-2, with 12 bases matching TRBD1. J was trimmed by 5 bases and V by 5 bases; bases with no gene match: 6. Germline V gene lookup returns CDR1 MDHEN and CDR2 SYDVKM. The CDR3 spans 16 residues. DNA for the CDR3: TGTGCCAGCAGTCTGGGGACAGGGGGCGCGACCGGGGAGCTGTTTTTT. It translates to CASSLGTGGATGELFF.

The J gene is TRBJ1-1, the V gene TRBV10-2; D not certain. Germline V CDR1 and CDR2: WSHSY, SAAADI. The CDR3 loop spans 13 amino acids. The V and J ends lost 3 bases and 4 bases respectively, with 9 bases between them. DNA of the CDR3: TGCGCCAGCAGTGAAAGGAGTACCACTGAAGCTTTCTTT. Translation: CASSERSTTEAFF.

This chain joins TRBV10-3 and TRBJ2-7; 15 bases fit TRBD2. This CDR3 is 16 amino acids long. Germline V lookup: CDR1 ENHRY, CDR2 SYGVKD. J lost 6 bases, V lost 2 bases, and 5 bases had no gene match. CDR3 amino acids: CAISEGTSGRIGEQYF. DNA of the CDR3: TGTGCCATCAGTGAGGGGACTAGCGGGAGGATAGGCGAGCAGTACTTC.

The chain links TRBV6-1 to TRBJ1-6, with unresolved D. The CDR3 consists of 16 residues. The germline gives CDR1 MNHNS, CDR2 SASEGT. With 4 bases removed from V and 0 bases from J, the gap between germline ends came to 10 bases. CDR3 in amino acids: CASSGWTSSYNSPLHF. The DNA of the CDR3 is TGTGCCAGCAGTGGGTGGACCAGCTCCTATAATTCACCCCTCCACTTT.

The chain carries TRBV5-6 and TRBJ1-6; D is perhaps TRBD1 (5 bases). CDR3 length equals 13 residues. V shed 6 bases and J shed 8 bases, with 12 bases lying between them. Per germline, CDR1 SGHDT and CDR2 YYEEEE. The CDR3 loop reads CASMRAGDSPLHF. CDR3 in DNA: TGTGCCAGCATGAGGGCGGGGGATTCACCCCTCCACTTT.

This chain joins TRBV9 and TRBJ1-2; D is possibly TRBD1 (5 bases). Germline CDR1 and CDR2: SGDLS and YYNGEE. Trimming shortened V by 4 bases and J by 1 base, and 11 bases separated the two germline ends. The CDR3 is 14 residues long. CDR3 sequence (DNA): TGTGCCAGCAGCCCCGGGACGGGTAACTATGGCTACACCTTC. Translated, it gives CASSPGTGNYGYTF.

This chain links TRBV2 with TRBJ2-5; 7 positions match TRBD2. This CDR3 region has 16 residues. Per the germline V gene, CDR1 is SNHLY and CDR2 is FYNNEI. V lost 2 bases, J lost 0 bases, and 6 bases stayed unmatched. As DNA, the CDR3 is TGTGCCAGCAGTGAAAGTTTAGCGGGTCACCAAGAGACCCAGTACTTC. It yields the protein CASSESLAGHQETQYF.

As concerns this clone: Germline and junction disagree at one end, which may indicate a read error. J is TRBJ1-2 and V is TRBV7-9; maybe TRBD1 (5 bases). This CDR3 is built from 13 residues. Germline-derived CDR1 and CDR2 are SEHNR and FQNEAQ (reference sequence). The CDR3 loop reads CASSATDPLTGLF. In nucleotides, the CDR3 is TGTGCCAGCAGCGCTACCGACCCGCTCACAGGCCTCTTC.

The CDR3 spells CASTIAGTGTYEQYF. CDR3 in DNA: TGTGCCAGTACCATCGCGGGGACAGGGACCTACGAGCAGTACTTC. The genes are TRBV19 and TRBJ2-7; the match to TRBD1 covers 9 bases. From germline, CDR1 is LNHDA and CDR2 SQIVND (reference sequence). V shed 7 bases, J shed 2 bases, and the junction held 9 bases outside the gene matches. This CDR3 is built from 15 residues.

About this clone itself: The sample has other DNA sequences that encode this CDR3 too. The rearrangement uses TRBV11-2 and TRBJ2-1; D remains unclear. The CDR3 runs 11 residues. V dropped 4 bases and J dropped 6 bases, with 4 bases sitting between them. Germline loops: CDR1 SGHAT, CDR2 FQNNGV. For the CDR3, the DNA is TGTGCCAGCAGCTCTGGCAATGAGCAGTTCTTC. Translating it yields CASSSGNEQFF.

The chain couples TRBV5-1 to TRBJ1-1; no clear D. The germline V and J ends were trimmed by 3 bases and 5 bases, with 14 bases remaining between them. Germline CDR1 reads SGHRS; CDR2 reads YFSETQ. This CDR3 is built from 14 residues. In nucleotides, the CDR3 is TGCGCCAGCAGCTCTCTGGGAGGGCCGACTGAAGCTTTCTTT. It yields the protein CASSSLGGPTEAFF. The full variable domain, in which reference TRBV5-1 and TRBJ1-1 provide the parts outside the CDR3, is KAGVTQTPRYLIKTRGQQVTLSCSPISGHRSVSWYQQTPGQGLQFLFEYFSETQRNKGNFPGRFSGRQFSNSRSEMNVSTLELGDSALYLCASSSLGGPTEAFFGQGTRLTVV.

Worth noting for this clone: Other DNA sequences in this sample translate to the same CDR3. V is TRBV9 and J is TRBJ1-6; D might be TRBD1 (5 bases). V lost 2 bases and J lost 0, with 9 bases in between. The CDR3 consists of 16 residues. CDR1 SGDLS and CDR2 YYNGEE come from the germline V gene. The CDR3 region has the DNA TGTGCCAGCAGCGTTGGGGGGAGCTCCTATAATTCACCCCTCCACTTT. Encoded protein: CASSVGGSSYNSPLHF.

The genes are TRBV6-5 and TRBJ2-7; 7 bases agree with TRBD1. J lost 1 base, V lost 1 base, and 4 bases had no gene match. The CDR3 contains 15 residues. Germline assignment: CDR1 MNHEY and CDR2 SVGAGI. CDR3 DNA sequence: TGTGCCAGCAGTTACTTGGGACAGACATCCTACGAGCAGTACTTC. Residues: CASSYLGQTSYEQYF.

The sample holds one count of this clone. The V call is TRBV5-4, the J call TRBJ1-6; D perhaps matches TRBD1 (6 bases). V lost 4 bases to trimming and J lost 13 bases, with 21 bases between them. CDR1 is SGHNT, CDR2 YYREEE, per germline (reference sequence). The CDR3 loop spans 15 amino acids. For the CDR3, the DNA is TGTGCCAGCAGCCCAGAAGGGGGGGGAATAACCCCCCTCCACTTT. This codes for CASSPEGGGITPLHF.

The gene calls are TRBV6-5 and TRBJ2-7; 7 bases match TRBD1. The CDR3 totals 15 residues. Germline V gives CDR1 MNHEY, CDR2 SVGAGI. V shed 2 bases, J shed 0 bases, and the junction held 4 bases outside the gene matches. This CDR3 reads CASSYTTGASYEQYF. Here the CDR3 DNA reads TGTGCCAGCAGTTACACCACAGGGGCCTCCTACGAGCAGTACTTC.